This T cell receptor (beta chain) was sequenced in a study of shared clonotypes between healthy human individuals. Study-level information: Per donor, three plates held CD4 naive cells, three held CD4 memory, two held CD8 naive and one held CD8 memory. Regarding the study as a whole: Clonotype sharing levels among donors were expected to vary with sequencing depth.

Donors were healthy HIV-negative adults without recent acute infections or vaccinations. The CDR3 runs to 14 residues. With 3 bases clipped from V and 3 bases from J, the junction kept 2 bases outside the gene matches. Concerning this clone: Its antigen remains unidentified.

Using immunoSEQ multiplex PCR, the repertoire was profiled, and TCRdb retains in-frame clones only, with some absent. The sample shows fewer than 1.4 million clones, 70% to 80% of them seen only once. The sequence came from a man aged 18 to 30 in good health. Some clones in this sample may be carry-over from other donors' samples. Sequences were obtained from memory CD4+ T cells from PBMCs. The subset denotes: CD45RA-negative fraction. The V and J genes are TRBV23-1 and TRBJ2-5; 9 bases agree with TRBD1. TRBV23-1 is filed as an ORF, its function uncertain. The DNA of the CDR3 is TGCGCCAGCAGTCACCGGGACAGGGAAGAGACCCAGTACTTC. It encodes CASSHRDREETQYF.